One T cell receptor beta chain is described in this entry. Its antigen is unidentified. This entry belongs to a study of T-cell memory formation after mild COVID-19. Study-level background: Largely, TCR clusters stayed within a single donor. Study-wide findings and caveats: Balance between CD4 and CD8 was seen in clones contracting day 15 to 85, and a CD4+ lean was seen in later expanders. SARS-CoV-2 specificity was not confirmed for second-wave clones peaking on day 37.

The germline V gene has CDR1 LNHNV and CDR2 YYDKDF (reference sequence). V lost 0 bases to trimming and J lost 7 bases; unmatched junction nucleotides: 11. The CDR3 sequence is 16 residues long. 5'RACE with constant-segment primers yielded barcoded, UMI-tagged TCR alpha and TCR beta cDNA libraries. TCRdb reanalysed the 5' RACE reads using MiXCR and keeps one entry per CDR3 protein. The sample lists more than 110,000 distinct CDR3 sequences, 13% to 15% occurring once. The source is an adult woman who had mild COVID-19 (a few samples of this study predate the infection). Cell type and time point are not known. Input material: PBMCs or a T cell subset sorted from them (not recorded which). The chain carries TRBV15 and TRBJ2-5; 7 bases line up with TRBD1. CDR3 coding DNA: TGTGCCACCAGCAGAGATAGGGACAGTGGAGACTCGACCCAGTACTTC. It translates to CATSRDRDSGDSTQYF.